This entry concerns a single T cell receptor beta chain. It lacks a known antigen. The record has no base qualities; no much larger clone is one base away. The immunoSEQ Assay, a bias-controlled multiplex PCR, was used to amplify TCRbeta CDR3 regions from genomic DNA. Turning to the authors' computational methods: The number of nucleated cells in each sample was estimated by amplification of reference gene primers within the assay. Sequence reads were collapsed and filtered to measure the absolute abundance of every unique TCRbeta CDR3 rearrangement. For each sample, productive Simpson clonality was calculated by taking the square root of Simpson's diversity index across productive rearrangements. TCRdb re-hosts the immuneACCESS table, in-frame sequences only. Its copies lack some clones; in the studies checked, an unresolved V gene accounts for under half of them, and the cause for the rest is not known. The V and J calls and clone size come from that table; D and trimming were worked out from the DNA. The sample table records approximately 200,000 clones; 75% to 90% of these occur just once. The top ten constitute 1.2% of the sample.

This entry comes from a study of blood T cell repertoires in COVID-19 (dated by TCRdb to 2020 to 2022). For the study in its entirety: Samples from collaborators originated in the United States, Italy and Spain and spanned both the acute and convalescent phases of COVID-19. The material from the prospective study consisted of cDNA or gDNA derived from T cells, B-cell-depleted T cells, or PBMCs. The dataset comprised deeply sampled blood TCRbeta repertoires from subjects exposed to, actively infected with, or recovered from COVID-19. The repertoires were made available in a free public database intended to serve as a resource for research on the immune response to SARS-CoV-2. Samples came from the ongoing ImmuneRACE study (first 160 participants) plus 1,254 subjects from 6 global collaborators. A de-identified subject ID, COVID-19 status, age in years and sex were almost always included in the sample metadata. Where HLA class I and class II types were available, the types were taken from metadata supplied by the sample provider, not from assay-based typing. On the study overall, not on this receptor specifically: The quantity of clinical and demographic metadata differed by source and by participant and was supplied without curation.

In the prospective study, participants were about 18 to 100 years old, resided in fewer than 25 geographic areas of the United States, and were enrolled through a virtual design. In the prospective study, cohorts were assigned on the basis of participant-reported clinical history obtained from a screening survey and a study questionnaire. Recovered participants in ImmuneRACE Cohort 3 were defined by two consecutive negative NP/OP PCR tests, clearance by a healthcare professional, or resolution of symptoms. In the prospective study, mobile phlebotomists collected whole blood, serum and a nasopharyngeal or oropharyngeal swab from each participant. Participants in the prospective study had the option to provide additional blood draws and questionnaires over an approximately 2-month period. Prospective study blood samples were shipped either frozen or at room temperature before DNA extraction. The sequenced material came from PBMCs or T cells enriched from blood (not recorded which). The TCR sequence derives from a man younger than 40 who had recovered from COVID-19.

This receptor carries the CDR3 CASSDHHRGLAVYNEQFF. In nucleotides, the sequence is TGTGCCAGCAGCGACCACCACAGGGGACTAGCGGTTTACAATGAGCAGTTCTTC. The chain was built from TRBV7-9 and TRBJ2-1; 11 of the junction bases match TRBD2. Trimming leaves V shorter by 5 bases and J shorter by 4 bases, with the junction holding 13 bases beyond the gene matches. According to the germline V gene (reference sequence), CDR1 reads SEHNR and CDR2 reads FQNEAQ. Measured from the cysteine to the phenylalanine, the CDR3 is 18 residues long. Here the CDR3 DNA is all that survives: 54 bases in frame from base 1.